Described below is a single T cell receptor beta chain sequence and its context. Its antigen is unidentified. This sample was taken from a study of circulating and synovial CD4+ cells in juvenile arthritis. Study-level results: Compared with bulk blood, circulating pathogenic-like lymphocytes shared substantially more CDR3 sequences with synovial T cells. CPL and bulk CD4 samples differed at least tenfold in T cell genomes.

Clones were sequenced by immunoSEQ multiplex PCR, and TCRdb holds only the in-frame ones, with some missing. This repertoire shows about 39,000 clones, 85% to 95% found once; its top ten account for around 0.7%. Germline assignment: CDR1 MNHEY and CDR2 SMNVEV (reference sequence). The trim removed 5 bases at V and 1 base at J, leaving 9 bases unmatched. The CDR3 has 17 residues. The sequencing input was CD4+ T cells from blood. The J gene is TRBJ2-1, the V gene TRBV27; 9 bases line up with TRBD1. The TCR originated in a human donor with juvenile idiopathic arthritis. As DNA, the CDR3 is TGTGCCAGCAGTACGCCTAGGGGGACAGGGTCCTACAATGAGCAGTTCTTC. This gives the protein CASSTPRGTGSYNEQFF.